What follows are 2 T cell receptor beta chains derived from one specimen sequenced in a study of shared clonotypes between healthy human individuals. This table comes from immunoSEQ multiplex PCR, and its TCRdb copy is limited to in-frame clones, with some not included. The data contain about 2.4 million clones, roughly 93% of them seen just once; the ten biggest clones take up roughly 0.39%. Sequenced material: naive CD4+ T cells from PBMCs. Subset reported: CD45RA+ positively selected. The source is a man aged 18 to 29 in good health. Some clones in this sample may be carry-over from other donors' samples.

V gene TRBV6-5 combines with J gene TRBJ1-1; D not certain. The germline V gene encodes CDR1 MNHEY and CDR2 SVGAGI. The CDR3 has 12 residues. V was cut by 6 bases and J by 6 bases, with 11 bases left in between. The CDR3 is CASRRRAAEAFF. The CDR3 DNA is TGTGCCAGCAGACGGAGGGCGGCTGAAGCTTTCTTT.

The chain joins TRBV4-2 to TRBJ1-5, with a possible D match to TRBD1 (5 bases). From germline, CDR1 is LGHNA and CDR2 YNFKEQ. Trimming took off 4 bases at V and 2 bases at J, with 12 bases between the two ends. The CDR3 is 15 residues long. As DNA, the CDR3 is TGTGCCAGCAGCCCTGGGGGTAGAGGCAATCAGCCCCAGCATTTT. Translation gives CASSPGGRGNQPQHF.